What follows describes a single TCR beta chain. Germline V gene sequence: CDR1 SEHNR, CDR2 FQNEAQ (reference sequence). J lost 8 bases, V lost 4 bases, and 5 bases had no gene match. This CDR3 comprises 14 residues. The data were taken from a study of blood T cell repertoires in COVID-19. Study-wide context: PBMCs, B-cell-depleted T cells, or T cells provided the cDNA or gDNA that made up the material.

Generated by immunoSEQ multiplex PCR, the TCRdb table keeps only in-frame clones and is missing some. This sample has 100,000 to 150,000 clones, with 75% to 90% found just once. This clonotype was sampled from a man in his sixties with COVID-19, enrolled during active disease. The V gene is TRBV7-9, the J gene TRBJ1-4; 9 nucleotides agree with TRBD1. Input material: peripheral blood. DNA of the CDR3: TGTGCCAGCAGCTCCGGGACAGGGCTAGAAAAACTGTTTTTT. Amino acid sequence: CASSSGTGLEKLFF.